The 21 T cell receptor beta chains listed next were all sequenced from one sample in a study of early T cells in non-severe SARS-CoV-2 infection (dated by TCRdb to about 2021). The library was produced with 5' RACE. Sequencing instrument: NextSeq 500. TCRdb's own reprocessing of the public reads used fastp at Q25 and MiXCR and kept productive beta chains. Under each unique CDR3 protein, matching rows form one entry showing the most common genes and DNA. The sample records under 85,000 distinct CDR3 sequences, more than 10% of which are singletons. About a sixth of the sample is taken by the ten largest. The material was whole blood, obtained at baseline. The receptors derive from an adult who was a healthcare worker with PCR-confirmed SARS-CoV-2 infection or an uninfected control (not recorded which). The donor label of this sample is uncertain.

This clonotype has just a few counts. This chain joins TRBV7-9 and TRBJ2-7; 7 positions agree with TRBD1. CDR3 length: 15 amino acids. Losses at the gene ends were 5 bases for V and 2 bases for J; bases not matched to a gene: 9. CDR1 SEHNR and CDR2 FQNEAQ come from the germline V gene (reference sequence). The DNA of the CDR3 is TGTGCCAGCAGCAAAATACAGGGGAATCCCTACGAGCAGTACTTC. As protein: CASSKIQGNPYEQYF.

This clonotype was recorded at least ten times. The chain has TRBV6-1 and TRBJ2-2, with a possible D match to TRBD2 (6 bases). Trimming cost V 2 bases and J 5 bases, with 12 bases left between them. This CDR3 region has 15 residues. Germline CDR1 is MNHNS and CDR2 is SASEGT. For the CDR3, the DNA is TGTGCCAGCAGTGAATATTCGGGGGTAACCGGGGAGCTGTTTTTT. This sequence encodes CASSEYSGVTGELFF.

This clonotype was recorded a few times. The chain employs TRBV4-3 and TRBJ1-1; 7 positions agree with TRBD1. The germline V gene encodes CDR1 LGHNA and CDR2 YSLEER. Trimming at V came to 0 bases and at J to 11 bases, leaving 9 bases not matched to a gene. CDR3 length: 14 residues. CDR3: CASSQDRGRGTAFF. The CDR3 DNA reads TGCGCCAGCAGCCAAGATAGAGGCAGGGGGACTGCTTTCTTT.

There are a few counts of this clonotype. The chain couples TRBV7-9 to TRBJ2-4; D is unresolved. V lost 4 bases, J lost 0 bases, and 10 bases lay in between. In germline, CDR1 is SEHNR, CDR2 FQNEAQ (reference sequence). The CDR3 sequence is 15 residues long. The CDR3 region has the DNA TGTGCCAGCAGCTCGACCGACAAAGCCAAAAACATTCAGTACTTC. Translation gives CASSSTDKAKNIQYF.

The chain is built from TRBV5-1 and TRBJ2-3; 9 bases are a match to TRBD2. The CDR3 spans 15 residues. CDR1 and CDR2 from the germline V gene are SGHRS and YFSETQ. V was clipped by 1 base and J by 1 base; unmatched bases: 1. As DNA, the CDR3 is TGCGCCAGCAGCTTGATAGCGGGGGGCACAGATACGCAGTATTTT. Protein: CASSLIAGGTDTQYF.

The chain joins TRBV2 to TRBJ1-1; the match to TRBD1 covers 9 bases. The junction had 11 bases not matched to a gene; V was cut back by 6 bases and J by 6 bases. From germline, CDR1 is SNHLY and CDR2 FYNNEI. The CDR3 extends over 15 amino acids. The CDR3 DNA reads TGTGCCAGCAGGACCACCGGGACAGGGTCGTCTGAAGCTTTCTTT. Translation: CASRTTGTGSSEAFF.

The chain links TRBV27 to TRBJ1-1; the D gene is possibly TRBD1 (5 bases). Germline CDR1 reads MNHEY; CDR2 reads SMNVEV (reference sequence). The germline V and J ends were trimmed by 5 bases and 8 bases, with 18 bases remaining between them. This CDR3 spans 14 amino acids. CDR3 DNA sequence: TGTGCCAGCAGTCCACGTTGGGGGGTCGAGGAAGCTTTCTTT. This codes for CASSPRWGVEEAFF.

This chain uses TRBV7-9 with TRBJ2-3; TRBD1 is a possible D gene (5 bases). V lost 4 bases and J 2 bases, leaving 13 bases between the germline ends. The germline V gene encodes CDR1 SEHNR and CDR2 FQNEAQ (reference sequence). The CDR3 loop spans 15 amino acids. The CDR3 protein is CASSYDAGHTDTQYF. DNA for the CDR3: TGTGCCAGCAGCTACGACGCAGGGCACACAGATACGCAGTATTTT.

CDR3 protein: CASSETGVIPYGYTF. CDR3 coding DNA: TGTGCCAGCAGTGAGACAGGGGTGATCCCCTATGGCTACACCTTC. The chain recombines TRBV25-1 with TRBJ1-2; TRBD1 matches 8 bases. Germline lookup yields CDR1 MGHDK and CDR2 SYGVNS. The CDR3 sequence is 15 residues long. Trimming took 3 bases from V and 4 from J; bases not matched to a gene: 7.

The rearrangement links TRBV12-3 or TRBV12-4 to TRBJ2-5, with no clear D. The CDR3 extends over 13 amino acids. V shed 7 bases and J shed 5 bases, with 14 bases lying between them. The CDR3 sequence: CASTLSPTETQYF. The CDR3 bases are TGTGCCAGCACCCTCAGCCCCACGGAGACCCAGTACTTC.

This clonotype was recorded a few times. The chain recombines TRBV6-1 with TRBJ2-2; D ambiguous. The germline V gene encodes CDR1 MNHNS and CDR2 SASEGT. V lost 4 bases to trimming and J lost 4 bases, with 10 bases between them. The CDR3 totals 14 residues. The DNA of the CDR3 is TGTGCCAGCAGTGTCGTGCGTACCACCGGGGAGCTGTTTTTT. Its protein product is CASSVVRTTGELFF.

This clonotype was recorded a few times. The V gene is TRBV5-1, the J gene TRBJ2-7; D may be TRBD2 (6 bases). Between the trimmed V and J ends, which lost 5 bases and 4 bases, there was a span of 10 bases. The CDR3 contains 12 residues. The germline V gene encodes CDR1 SGHRS and CDR2 YFSETQ. CDR3 loop: CASRLSGYEQYF. CDR3 sequence (DNA): TGCGCCAGCAGGTTAAGCGGGTACGAGCAGTACTTC.

This chain uses TRBV20-1 with TRBJ1-4; tentative D call: TRBD1 (5 bases). The V gene lost 0 bases and the J gene lost 7 bases, with 15 bases spanning the gap. The germline V gene has CDR1 DFQATT and CDR2 SNEGSKA (reference sequence). This CDR3 has 15 amino acids. The CDR3 here is CSARDRRRGGEKLFF. In DNA, the CDR3 is TGCAGTGCTAGAGATCGTAGACGTGGGGGTGAAAAACTGTTTTTT.

This clonotype came up many times. The chain uses TRBV12-3 or TRBV12-4 and TRBJ1-1; the D is unclear. The CDR3 has 14 residues. V was trimmed by 1 base and J by 1 base, leaving 7 bases between them. This chain's CDR3 is CASSLDAGNTEAFF. CDR3 DNA: TGTGCCAGCAGTTTAGACGCAGGGAACACTGAAGCTTTCTTT.

The chain has TRBV4-2 and TRBJ1-6; D is perhaps TRBD1 (6 bases). The germline gives CDR1 LGHNA, CDR2 YNFKEQ. V lost 5 bases to trimming and J lost 11 bases, with 25 bases between them. The CDR3 runs 17 residues. CDR3 in DNA: TGTGCCAGCAGCGTTTGGGATACAGGGTCCCAGGGGACACCCCTCCACTTT. Translating gives CASSVWDTGSQGTPLHF.

The chain combines TRBV4-3 with TRBJ2-1; D may be TRBD1 (6 bases). V gave up 0 bases and J gave up 0 bases, with 12 bases separating them. Germline V gene lookup returns CDR1 LGHNA and CDR2 YSLEER. CDR3 size: 17 residues. Here the CDR3 reads CASSQEQGGISYNEQFF. DNA of the CDR3: TGCGCCAGCAGCCAAGAACAGGGTGGGATCTCCTACAATGAGCAGTTCTTC.

The V call is TRBV6-2 or TRBV6-3, the J call TRBJ2-1, with 7 bases lining up with TRBD2. The CDR3 length is 12 residues. Looked up from germline, CDR1 is MNHEY and CDR2 is SVGEGT. V was clipped by 10 bases and J by 6 bases; unmatched bases: 6. The CDR3 bases are TGTGCCATCTGGGACTATCGCAATGAGCAGTTCTTC. Translated: CAIWDYRNEQFF.

This chain joins TRBV7-3 and TRBJ1-6, with D unresolved. Germline lookup yields CDR1 SGHTA and CDR2 FQGTGA. CDR3 size: 14 residues. V was clipped by 1 base and J by 8 bases, with 9 bases between them. The DNA for the CDR3 is TGTGCCAGCAGCTTAAATTCAGTGGATTCACCCCTCCACTTT. Translated, it gives CASSLNSVDSPLHF.

V usage is TRBV10-3 and J usage is TRBJ2-1; TRBD2 agrees at 8 bases. The CDR3 is 12 residues long. Germline V gene data show CDR1 as ENHRY and CDR2 as SYGVKD. V was pared by 8 bases and J by 8 bases, with 5 bases of the junction left unmatched. In DNA form, the CDR3 reads TGTGCCATCTCGCGGGGGGCCGATGAGCAGTTCTTC. Its protein product is CAISRGADEQFF.

This clonotype was picked up a small number of times. The chain couples TRBV29-1 to TRBJ2-5, with D possibly TRBD2 on 5 matching bases. Germline V gene sequence: CDR1 SQVTM, CDR2 ANQGSEA. V was shortened by 2 bases and J by 4 bases, with 8 bases between the two germline ends. The CDR3 loop spans 12 amino acids. CDR3 residues: CSVELSGETQYF. The CDR3, as DNA: TGCAGCGTTGAACTGAGCGGAGAGACCCAGTACTTC.

This clonotype was observed a few times. This sequence joins TRBV27 and TRBJ2-5; possible D gene TRBD1, 5 bases. Germline V gene data show CDR1 as MNHEY and CDR2 as SMNVEV (reference sequence). The CDR3 extends over 12 amino acids. The V gene lost 6 bases and the J gene lost 5 bases, with 10 bases spanning the gap. The CDR3 sequence: CASRSGLETQYF. The CDR3 DNA follows: TGTGCCAGCAGGTCAGGGCTGGAGACCCAGTACTTC.